The clone carrying this T cell receptor beta chain was observed at least ten times. What it recognizes is unknown. This entry belongs to a study of T-cell reconstitution after alpha-beta-depleted transplantation in children. Trimming took 2 bases from V and 4 from J, leaving 24 bases between them. The CDR3 has 19 amino acids. Findings of the study overall: Newly made T cells mostly supplied T-cell counts and diversity one year after transplant.

Unique molecular identifiers were incorporated during preparation of the TCRbeta library. A single record per CDR3 protein comes from TCRdb applying MiXCR to the PCR reads. The data hold about 170,000 distinct CDR3 sequences, with 8.5% to 14% observed a single time. The sequencing here drew on PBMCs, taken before TCRalphabeta/CD19-depleted stem cell transplant. J is TRBJ2-1 and V is TRBV12-3 or TRBV12-4; perhaps TRBD1 as D (5 bases). The TCR originated in a boy younger than 10 with acute myeloid leukemia, due to receive a stem cell transplant. This CDR3 reads CASSLLDTGFHFFYNEQFF. CDR3 nucleotide sequence: TGTGCCAGCAGTTTATTGGACACAGGTTTCCACTTTTTTTACAATGAGCAGTTCTTC.